Following are 3 T cell receptor beta chains from one sample sequenced in a study of blood T cell repertoires in COVID-19 (dated by TCRdb to 2018 to 2020). The library was made by the immunoSEQ multiplex PCR assay. Imported from immuneACCESS, the table was reduced by TCRdb to in-frame sequences with V and J called. These copies leave out some clones; in studies compared against another copy, an unresolved V gene accounts for under half, and the cause of the remainder is not known. The sample records under 200,000 clones, 85% to 95% of which are singletons. The ten most abundant clones make up roughly 0.56% of the sample. Sequencing was performed on peripheral blood. The receptors shown here come from a middle-aged man with acute or convalescent COVID-19.

The chain recombines TRBV9 with TRBJ1-2, with D possibly matching TRBD1 (6 bases). Germline-derived CDR1 and CDR2 are SGDLS and YYNGEE. The CDR3 consists of 12 residues. Trimming pared 6 bases from V and 1 base from J, leaving 7 bases between. This CDR3 reads CASKGDNYGYTF. As DNA, the CDR3 is TGTGCCAGCAAGGGGGATAACTATGGCTACACCTTC. Drawing the rest from reference TRBV9 and TRBJ1-2, the complete variable domain is DSGVTQTPKHLITATGQRVTLRCSPRSGDLSVYWYQQSLDQGLQFLIQYYNGEERAKGNILERFSAQQFPDLHSELNLSSLELGDSALYFCASKGDNYGYTFGSGTRLTVV.

This clone was detected a few times. The V gene is TRBV30, the J gene TRBJ1-5; 11 bases fit TRBD1. Looked up from germline, CDR1 is GTSNPN and CDR2 is SVGIG (reference sequence). The CDR3 is 13 residues long. J lost 6 bases, V lost 5 bases, and 3 bases had no gene match. The CDR3 loop reads CAWGQGAGQPQHF. Here the CDR3 DNA reads TGTGCCTGGGGACAGGGGGCGGGTCAGCCCCAGCATTTT.

CDR3 nucleotide sequence: TGTGCCAGCAGTCGCCAACCTGGTGGGGGGGGAGATACGCAGTATTTT. This gives the protein CASSRQPGGGGDTQYF. This chain joins TRBV7-2 and TRBJ2-3, with 7 bases identical to TRBD2. Losses at the gene ends were 6 bases for V and 5 bases for J; bases not matched to a gene: 14. Germline V gene data show CDR1 as SGHTA and CDR2 as FQGNSA. The CDR3 runs to 16 residues.